This T cell receptor (beta chain) derives from a study of Ad26.COV2.S vaccination and SARS-CoV-2 variants. The treatment here: roughly 18 received Ad26.COV2.S at low or high dose, single or two shots; several received placebo; per-sample allocation not given. Collection of samples fell on day 63 after the first vaccine or placebo injection. Within Boston, the person who donated was an adult of 18-55 years. The CDR3 length is 14 residues. Germline lookup yields CDR1 LNHNV and CDR2 YYDKDF (reference sequence). With V trimmed by 4 bases and J by 5 bases, 2 bases remained unmatched. Sequencing used immunoSEQ multiplex PCR; TCRdb keeps in-frame clones, though not all of them. The sample includes 350,000 to 450,000 clones, around 93% of them seen just once.

The material was peripheral blood, obtained in a trial of Ad26.COV2.S vaccine versus placebo. This receptor was obtained from a person aged 18-65 years who received the Ad26.COV2.S COVID-19 vaccine or a placebo. The V gene is TRBV15, the J gene TRBJ1-4; 9 nucleotides match TRBD1. CDR3 nucleotide sequence: TGTGCCACCAGCATAGGACAGGGGAATGAAAAACTGTTTTTT. Residues: CATSIGQGNEKLFF.